What follows describes a single T cell receptor (beta chain). This clonotype is medium-sized (0.01 to 0.1%) in its sample. Its antigen specificity is not known. No qualities accompany the bases; no much larger clone lies one base away. In the germline V gene, CDR1 corresponds to SQVTM and CDR2 to ANQGSEA. V ends up 3 bases short and J 3 bases short, with an unmatched junction base count of 1. From the cysteine through the phenylalanine, the CDR3 covers 14 amino acids. The retained sequence is limited to the CDR3, 42 bases, with the frame set at the first base. PBMCs were isolated by Ficoll-Paque density gradient centrifugation. The data were taken from a study of T-cell memory formation after mild COVID-19 (dated by TCRdb to the early 2020s). Looking at the study overall: Most TCR sequence clusters were specific to one of the two donors. Two young, previously healthy adult volunteers made up the cohort, one male and one female. T-cell clones expanding and contracting after mild COVID-19 in two donors were tracked by longitudinal TCRalpha and TCRbeta repertoire sequencing.

Study-wide findings and limitations: SARS-CoV-2 specificity of the second-wave clones peaking on day 37 was not confirmed. Contracting CD4+ clones were found mainly in CM and EM memory subsets, while CD8+ clones were enriched in EMRA. The detection of some responding clones in pre-infection memory suggests that pre-existing cross-reactive memory T cells joined the SARS-CoV-2 response. From day 15 to 85, contracting clones showed balanced CD4/CD8 phenotypes, whereas a second wave of clones that expanded from day 15 to 37 leaned towards CD4+. Only a couple of mild cases were covered by the study, and larger cohorts that include severe cases with pre-infection samples were considered necessary.

Instrument used: Illumina NovaSeq 6000. TCRalpha and TCRbeta cDNA libraries were built by 5'RACE with constant-segment primers, adding sample barcodes and unique molecular identifiers. Trizol reagent was used to extract RNA from every sample. Amplification of the libraries took two PCR steps, and the second step added a second sample barcode plus Illumina TruSeq adapters. Sequencing of the libraries was done on an Illumina NovaSeq, producing 2 x 150 bp paired-end reads. On the authors' methods: The reads were demultiplexed and collapsed into UMI-guided consensus sequences using migec v1.2.7. Using mixcr v2.1.11, UMI consensuses were aligned to TRA and TRB V and J templates and then assembled into clonotypes. A clonotype was counted as expanded or contracted only if both edgeR and NoisET called the change significant, with noise models trained on biological replicates. For edgeR calls, a false discovery rate-adjusted p below 0.01 and a log2 fold-change threshold of 1 were applied. As an exploratory analysis of dynamics, PCA with hierarchical clustering was applied to max-normalized trajectories of the 1000 most abundant clonotypes. Separately sequenced CD4+ and CD8+ repertoires were used to assign the CD4 or CD8 phenotype of responding clones. TCRdb trimmed the raw reads at Q25, called clones with MiXCR and kept productive beta chains. Every CDR3 protein is listed once, alongside the most common genes and DNA of its rows. These V and J calls derive from TCRdb rather than the authors' analysis. The sample has fewer than 50,000 distinct CDR3 sequences on record, approximately 12% of them singletons. Approximately 24% of the sample lies in the top ten.

This clonotype was sampled from a young man who had mild COVID-19 (a few samples of this study predate the infection). The sample titles of this study are shuffled in the database, so cell type and time point are left out; the donor was told from shared clones. Recombination connected TRBV29-1 to TRBJ2-2; 10 bases in the junction line up with TRBD2. The sequencing sample was made of PBMCs or a T cell subset sorted from them (not recorded which). The DNA sequence follows: TGCAGCGTTGACAGCGGGGGGGACACCGGGGAGCTGTTTTTT. Translated, this is CSVDSGGDTGELFF.